The 27 T cell receptor beta chains below were found in one sample sequenced in a study of blood T cell repertoires in COVID-19. The table came from immunoSEQ multiplex PCR; TCRdb's copy has only in-frame clones and leaves some out. The sample yields roughly 83,000 clones, around 90% seen once. Sequencing used peripheral blood. All receptors come from a man aged 80 or over with active or convalescent COVID-19.

V and J are TRBV27 and TRBJ1-1; 11 bases line up with TRBD1. The length of the CDR3 is 17 residues. CDR1 is MNHEY, CDR2 SMNVEV, per germline (reference sequence). V shed 7 bases and J 0 bases; nucleotides not matched to a gene: 10. The CDR3 here is CASKKSGTGGMNTEAFF. For the CDR3, the DNA is TGTGCCAGCAAAAAGTCCGGGACAGGGGGGATGAACACTGAAGCTTTCTTT.

This sequence joins TRBV2 and TRBJ2-1; 12 nucleotides match TRBD2. Per the germline V gene, CDR1 is SNHLY and CDR2 is FYNNEI. The CDR3 is 14 residues long. V was pared by 5 bases and J by 8 bases, with 4 bases of the junction left unmatched. CDR3 amino acids: CASSSSGGADEQFF. The CDR3 DNA is TGTGCCAGCAGTTCTAGCGGGGGGGCCGATGAGCAGTTCTTC. The variable domain in full, completed from reference TRBV2 and TRBJ2-1, reads EPEVTQTPSHQVTQMGQEVILRCVPISNHLYFYWYRQILGQKVEFLVSFYNNEISEKSEIFDDQFSVERPDGSNFTLKIRSTKLEDSAMYFCASSSSGGADEQFFGPGTRLTVL.

The chain is built from TRBV11-3 and TRBJ2-3, with D unclear. V gave up 4 bases and J gave up 1 base, with 9 bases separating them. The V gene's germline CDR1 is SGHNT and CDR2 YENEEA. The CDR3 length is 14 residues. CDR3 residues: CASSSRSGTDTQYF. DNA of the CDR3: TGTGCCAGCAGCTCCCGAAGCGGCACAGATACGCAGTATTTT. Drawing the rest from reference TRBV11-3 and TRBJ2-3, the complete variable domain is EAGVVQSPRYKIIEKKQPVAFWCNPISGHNTLYWYLQNLGQGPELLIRYENEEAVDDSQLPKDRFSAERLKGVDSTLKIQPAELGDSAVYLCASSSRSGTDTQYFGPGTRLTVL.

The V gene is TRBV6-5, the J gene TRBJ1-5, with 8 bases lining up with TRBD1. This CDR3 contains 13 residues. From germline, CDR1 is MNHEY and CDR2 SVGAGI. The V and J ends lost 5 bases and 6 bases, in that order; junction bases with no gene match: 3. CDR3 protein: CASSTGGFQPQHF. Here the CDR3 DNA reads TGTGCCAGCAGTACAGGGGGGTTTCAGCCCCAGCATTTT.

J is TRBJ1-2 and V is TRBV19; unclear D gene. V lost 3 bases and J lost 7, with 12 bases in between. This CDR3 contains 13 residues. In germline, CDR1 is LNHDA, CDR2 SQIVND (reference sequence). The CDR3 here is CASSILGGFGYTF. The CDR3 coding sequence is TGTGCCAGTAGTATTCTAGGAGGGTTTGGCTACACCTTC.

The chain is built from TRBV11-3 and TRBJ2-5; 10 bases are shared with TRBD1. The germline gives CDR1 SGHNT, CDR2 YENEEA. The V gene end was trimmed by 5 bases and the J gene end by 6 bases; junction bases not matched to a gene: 6. This CDR3 is built from 14 residues. The CDR3 sequence: CASSPGQGSKTQYF. The CDR3, as DNA: TGTGCCAGCAGCCCGGGACAGGGGTCGAAGACCCAGTACTTC.

This clone is a singleton in its sample. The V call is TRBV3-1 (or the pseudogene TRBV3-2), the J call TRBJ2-7; 9 positions match TRBD2. Germline-derived CDR1 and CDR2 are LGHDT and YNNKEL (reference sequence). This CDR3 spans 15 amino acids. V trimming: 3 bases; J trimming: 1 base; junction bases outside the gene matches: 4. CDR3 nucleotide sequence: TGTGCCAGCAGCCACCCTAGCGGGACTTCCTACGAGCAGTACGTC. This codes for CASSHPSGTSYEQYV.

The rearrangement uses TRBV25-1 and TRBJ1-4; no reliable D call. The CDR3 runs 15 residues. The germline V and J ends were trimmed by 0 bases and 8 bases, with 13 bases remaining between them. Germline V gene data show CDR1 as MGHDK and CDR2 as SYGVNS. CDR3 bases: TGTGCCAGCAGTGAATATCGCGAGTCAGGAGAAAAACTGTTTTTT. It specifies CASSEYRESGEKLFF.

V is TRBV6-5 and J is TRBJ1-2, with 7 positions matching TRBD1. V shed 2 bases and J 1 base; nucleotides not matched to a gene: 4. Germline loops: CDR1 MNHEY, CDR2 SVGAGI. The CDR3 is made up of 15 amino acids. The CDR3 loop reads CASSYLGQDNYGYTF. CDR3 sequence (DNA): TGTGCCAGCAGTTACCTAGGACAGGATAACTATGGCTACACCTTC.

V and J are TRBV19 and TRBJ1-2; 8 bases align to TRBD1. The CDR3 has 12 amino acids. The germline V gene encodes CDR1 LNHDA and CDR2 SQIVND (reference sequence). V gave up 10 bases and J gave up 4 bases; unmatched junction bases: 5. For the CDR3, the DNA is TGTGCCACCAAACAGGGGGTCTATGGCTACACCTTC. This translates into CATKQGVYGYTF.

The gene calls are TRBV30 and TRBJ2-6; no reliable D call. CDR1 GTSNPN and CDR2 SVGIG come from the germline V gene (reference sequence). The V end was cut by 5 bases, the J end by 1 base, with 6 bases between. The CDR3 has 13 residues. Here the CDR3 reads CAWVRSGANVLTF. CDR3 nucleotides: TGTGCCTGGGTGAGGTCTGGGGCCAACGTCCTGACTTTC.

The CDR3 region is CASSLGSGGNEKLFF. CDR3 coding DNA: TGTGCCAGCAGCTTAGGTTCAGGGGGTAATGAAAAACTGTTTTTT. The rearrangement links TRBV7-2 to TRBJ1-4; 7 bases are a match to TRBD1. Germline trimming cut 1 base from V and 4 bases from J; bases unmatched to any gene: 3. CDR3 length: 15 amino acids. Germline V gene data show CDR1 as SGHTA and CDR2 as FQGNSA.

J is TRBJ2-5 and V is TRBV19; tentatively, D is TRBD1 (6 bases). V was trimmed by 6 bases and J by 0 bases, leaving 14 bases between them. The CDR3 loop spans 15 amino acids. Germline V gene data show CDR1 as LNHDA and CDR2 as SQIVND (reference sequence). The CDR3 sequence is CASSQQGQYQETQYF. CDR3 in DNA: TGTGCCAGTAGCCAACAGGGCCAGTACCAAGAGACCCAGTACTTC. Looking up the rest from reference TRBV19 and TRBJ2-5 gives the full variable domain: DGGITQSPKYLFRKEGQNVTLSCEQNLNHDAMYWYRQDPGQGLRLIYYSQIVNDFQKGDIAEGYSVSREKKESFPLTVTSAQKNPTAFYLCASSQQGQYQETQYFGPGTRLLVL.

This sequence joins TRBV2 and TRBJ1-1, with D possibly TRBD1 on 5 matching bases. The ends were cut back, 7 bases at V and 5 bases at J, with 17 bases in the middle. The V gene's germline CDR1 is SNHLY and CDR2 FYNNEI. CDR3 length equals 14 residues. The CDR3 DNA is TGTGCCAGCATAGCAGGGCTTAGTCGGACTGAAGCTTTCTTT. It specifies CASIAGLSRTEAFF.

J is TRBJ2-3 and V is TRBV27; 9 positions agree with TRBD2. The V segment lost 0 bases and the J segment 0 bases; nucleotides outside the gene matches: 4. CDR3 length: 17 residues. Germline assignment: CDR1 MNHEY and CDR2 SMNVEV (reference sequence). The CDR3 nucleotides read TGTGCCAGCAGTTTATCCAGACTAGCGGCTAGCACAGATACGCAGTATTTT. Its translation: CASSLSRLAASTDTQYF.

The chain couples TRBV7-9 to TRBJ1-2; D perhaps matches TRBD1 (6 bases). Trimming removed 5 bases at V and 8 bases at J, with 15 bases between. The CDR3 loop spans 13 amino acids. The germline CDR1 and CDR2 sequences are SEHNR and FQNEAQ (reference sequence). This CDR3 is CASSPGAQGGYTF. Here the CDR3 DNA reads TGTGCCAGCAGCCCAGGAGCCCAGGGGGGCTACACCTTC. Combining the CDR3 with reference TRBV7-9 and TRBJ1-2 gives the whole variable domain DTGVSQNPRHKITKRGQNVTFRCDPISEHNRLYWYRQTLGQGPEFLTYFQNEAQLEKSRLLSDRFSAERPKGSFSTLEIQRTEQGDSAMYLCASSPGAQGGYTFGSGTRLTVV.

The rearrangement links TRBV6-5 to TRBJ2-1; 9 bases match TRBD2. The CDR3 sequence is 15 residues long. V lost 6 bases and J lost 6; bases outside the gene matches: 9. CDR1 is MNHEY and CDR2 is SVGAGI in the germline V gene. CDR3 sequence (DNA): TGTGCCAGCAGAGTAACACAGCGGGAGGTCAATGAGCAGTTCTTC. Translation gives CASRVTQREVNEQFF.

V usage is TRBV19 and J usage is TRBJ2-6, with 11 bases identical to TRBD1. The V gene end was trimmed by 5 bases and the J gene end by 2 bases; junction bases not matched to a gene: 5. The CDR3 runs to 17 residues. Germline V gives CDR1 LNHDA, CDR2 SQIVND (reference sequence). CDR3: CASSLGQGAAGANVLTF. In DNA form, the CDR3 reads TGTGCCAGTAGTTTAGGACAGGGGGCTGCTGGGGCCAACGTCCTGACTTTC.

V usage is TRBV19 and J usage is TRBJ1-2; the D gene is possibly TRBD1 (5 bases). With 1 base removed from V and 7 bases from J, the gap between germline ends came to 22 bases. Per the germline V gene, CDR1 is LNHDA and CDR2 is SQIVND (reference sequence). The CDR3 is made up of 17 amino acids. The CDR3 sequence: CASSIGYRGRRGAGYTF. The CDR3 DNA sequence: TGTGCCAGTAGTATAGGATACCGGGGCAGGCGCGGGGCTGGCTACACCTTC.

V gene TRBV2 combines with J gene TRBJ1-3; D remains ambiguous. The V and J ends lost 4 bases and 0 bases respectively, with 16 bases between them. Germline V gives CDR1 SNHLY, CDR2 FYNNEI. This CDR3 has 17 amino acids. CDR3 sequence reads: CASSALRDSHSGNTIYF. CDR3 bases: TGTGCCAGCAGTGCCCTCCGAGACTCCCACTCTGGAAACACCATATATTTT.

The J gene is TRBJ2-3, the V gene TRBV29-1, with a possible D match to TRBD1 (6 bases). The V end was cut by 7 bases, the J end by 4 bases, with 15 bases between. Per the germline V gene, CDR1 is SQVTM and CDR2 is ANQGSEA. This CDR3 contains 13 residues. The CDR3 nucleotides read TGCAGCGGGGGACATTCGAGGCCAGATACGCAGTATTTT. Protein sequence: CSGGHSRPDTQYF.

The V and J genes are TRBV7-2 and TRBJ1-2, with D possibly being TRBD1 (5 bases). The germline gives CDR1 SGHTA, CDR2 FQGNSA. The CDR3 is 14 residues long. Trimming removed 3 bases at V and 7 bases at J, with 15 bases between. The CDR3 loop reads CASSLGRRAGGYTF. The CDR3 nucleotides are TGTGCCAGCAGCTTGGGGCGGAGGGCTGGTGGCTACACCTTC.

For this clone: This sample includes further DNA sequences coding for the same CDR3. V and J are TRBV18 and TRBJ1-5; D perhaps matches TRBD1 (6 bases). This CDR3 has 13 amino acids. Deletions cut 3 bases from V and 4 bases from J, with 7 bases between. Per the germline V gene, CDR1 is KGHSH and CDR2 is LQKENI. The CDR3 reads CASSPDRNQPQHF. The CDR3 region has the DNA TGTGCCAGCTCACCGGACAGAAATCAGCCCCAGCATTTT.

The chain combines TRBV9 with TRBJ1-1; D is ambiguous. CDR1 SGDLS and CDR2 YYNGEE come from the germline V gene. The CDR3 sequence is 15 residues long. Between the trimmed V and J ends, which lost 0 bases and 0 bases, there was a span of 9 bases. The CDR3: CASSVGPRVNTEAFF. The CDR3 DNA is TGTGCCAGCAGCGTAGGACCACGGGTGAACACTGAAGCTTTCTTT.

V is TRBV11-3 and J is TRBJ2-1; no definite D call. Trimming took 5 bases from V and 0 from J, leaving 11 bases between them. Germline CDR1 and CDR2: SGHNT and YENEEA. The length of the CDR3 is 15 residues. The CDR3 sequence is CASSPRSSSYNEQFF. The DNA of the CDR3 is TGTGCCAGCAGCCCACGTTCGAGCTCCTACAATGAGCAGTTCTTC.

The sample holds one count of this clone. Here the CDR3 DNA reads TGCGCCAGCAGCCAAGACCCCCCAGGGGGGGAAAAACTGTTTTTT. It encodes CASSQDPPGGEKLFF. J is TRBJ1-4 and V is TRBV4-1, with 7 positions matching TRBD1. This CDR3 spans 15 amino acids. CDR1 MGHRA and CDR2 YSYEKL come from the germline V gene. The V and J ends lost 0 bases and 8 bases, in that order; junction bases with no gene match: 6.

The gene calls are TRBV11-2 and TRBJ1-2; unclear D gene. The germline gives CDR1 SGHAT, CDR2 FQNNGV. This CDR3 has 13 amino acids. V dropped 1 base and J dropped 14 bases, with 17 bases sitting between them. The CDR3 DNA is TGTGCCAGCAGCTTAGTGGTCTGGGCGCTTCGGACCTTC. It encodes CASSLVVWALRTF.